The subject of this entry is one T cell receptor beta chain. From germline, CDR1 is KGHSH and CDR2 LQKENI. After removal of 2 bases from V and 5 bases from J, the junction contained 6 bases not matched to a gene. This CDR3 is built from 14 residues. Sequencing was performed with immunoSEQ multiplex PCR; in TCRdb, only in-frame clones are kept and a portion is missing. Of about 130,000 clones listed, around 81% were seen once; the top ten hold about 10%. This entry belongs to a study of blood T cell repertoires in COVID-19. Turning to the study itself: Sources were T cells, B-cell-depleted T cells, or PBMCs; the material itself was cDNA or gDNA.

Sequencing was done on a sample of peripheral blood. The source of this sequence is a man aged 55 to 70 with acute or convalescent COVID-19. V usage is TRBV18 and J usage is TRBJ2-7; the match to TRBD2 covers 7 bases. CDR3 sequence (DNA): TGTGCCAGCTCACCAAGGGAGGGTAGCGACGAGCAGTACTTC. It encodes CASSPREGSDEQYF.